This TCR beta chain was obtained from a study of cytomegalovirus exposure and HLA in healthy donors. Study information: Within the Caucasian-associated ancestry cluster were under 85% of the roughly 400 genotyped donors. Study observations and caveats: Being productive about 87% or about 30% of the time was typical of most TCR beta V segments in an earlier analysis.

Primers for the PCR totalled 60 Vbeta and 13 Jbeta. Data came from immunoSEQ multiplex PCR; TCRdb stores just in-frame clones and leaves some out. The sample records about 110,000 clones, less than 75% being singletons. Germline lookup yields CDR1 SGHTA and CDR2 FQGNSA. This CDR3 has 17 amino acids. Losses at the gene ends were 5 bases for V and 2 bases for J; bases not matched to a gene: 5. On this clone: The target antigen is unknown.

Material for sequencing was PBMCs. The chain uses TRBV7-2 and TRBJ2-3; 15 positions agree with TRBD2. The sequence derives from a woman between 40 and 50 years old in good health and CMV-seronegative. The CDR3 DNA follows: TGTGCCAGCAGCACGGGACTAGCGGGGGGATACACAGATACGCAGTATTTT. It encodes CASSTGLAGGYTDTQYF.